This TCR beta chain comes out of a study of blood T cell repertoires in COVID-19. Study-level information: Samples representing acute and convalescent COVID-19 were sourced from the United States, Italy and Spain.

In its sample, this clone was seen once. Trimming took off 6 bases at V and 5 bases at J, with 8 bases between the two ends. This CDR3 is built from 12 residues. Germline V gene data show CDR1 as MDHEN and CDR2 as SYDVKM. The table came from immunoSEQ multiplex PCR; TCRdb's copy has only in-frame clones and leaves some out. This table holds over 200,000 clones, over 80% found once. The genes are TRBV28 and TRBJ2-1, with D unresolved. This sequence was found in a man in his forties or fifties with acute or convalescent COVID-19. The sample was peripheral blood. CDR3 sequence (DNA): TGTGCCAGCAGAAGTACTAACAATGAGCAGTTCTTC. It translates to CASRSTNNEQFF. The variable domain in full, completed from reference TRBV28 and TRBJ2-1, reads DVKVTQSSRYLVKRTGEKVFLECVQDMDHENMFWYRQDPGLGLRLIYFSYDVKMKEKGDIPEGYSVSREKKERFSLILESASTNQTSMYLCASRSTNNEQFFGPGTRLTVL.